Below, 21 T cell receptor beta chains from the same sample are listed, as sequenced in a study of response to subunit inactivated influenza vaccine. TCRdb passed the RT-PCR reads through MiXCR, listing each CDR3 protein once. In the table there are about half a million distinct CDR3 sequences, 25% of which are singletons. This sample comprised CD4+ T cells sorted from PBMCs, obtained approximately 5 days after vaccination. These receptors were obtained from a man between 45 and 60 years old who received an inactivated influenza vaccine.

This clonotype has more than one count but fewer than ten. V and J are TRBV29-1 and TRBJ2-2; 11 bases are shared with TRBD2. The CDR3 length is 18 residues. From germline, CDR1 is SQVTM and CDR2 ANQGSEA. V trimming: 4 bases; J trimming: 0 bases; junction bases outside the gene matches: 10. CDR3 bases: TGCAGCGTTGGAGGAATAGCGGGAGGGGGTTCGAACACCGGGGAGCTGTTTTTT. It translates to CSVGGIAGGGSNTGELFF.

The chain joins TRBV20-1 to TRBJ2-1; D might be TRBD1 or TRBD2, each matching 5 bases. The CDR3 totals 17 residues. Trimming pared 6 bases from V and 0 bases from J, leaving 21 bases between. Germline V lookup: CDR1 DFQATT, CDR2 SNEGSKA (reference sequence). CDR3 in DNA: TGCAGTGCGTTAGATAGACCGGGACCCAGCTCCTACAATGAGCAGTTCTTC. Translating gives CSALDRPGPSSYNEQFF.

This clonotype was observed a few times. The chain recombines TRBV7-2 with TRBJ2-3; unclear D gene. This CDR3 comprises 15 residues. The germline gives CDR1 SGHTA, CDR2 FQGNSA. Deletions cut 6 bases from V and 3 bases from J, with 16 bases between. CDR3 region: CASRVRTGWTDTQYF. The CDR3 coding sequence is TGTGCCAGCAGGGTCCGGACCGGTTGGACAGATACGCAGTATTTT.

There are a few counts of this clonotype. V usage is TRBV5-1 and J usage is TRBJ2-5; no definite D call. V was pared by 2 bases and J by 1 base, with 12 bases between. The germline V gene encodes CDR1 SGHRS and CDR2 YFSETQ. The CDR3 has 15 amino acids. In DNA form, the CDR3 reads TGCGCCAGCAGCTTCCATCTTCAGACCCAAGAGACCCAGTACTTC. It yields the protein CASSFHLQTQETQYF.

The CDR3 coding sequence is TGCGCCAGCAGCTGGCAGGGGGGCGAGCAGTACTTC. Translated, it gives CASSWQGGEQYF. The V gene is TRBV5-1, the J gene TRBJ2-7; TRBD1 is a possible D gene (7 bases). V lost 3 bases and J lost 6, with 10 bases in between. Germline-derived CDR1 and CDR2 are SGHRS and YFSETQ. The CDR3 is 12 residues long.

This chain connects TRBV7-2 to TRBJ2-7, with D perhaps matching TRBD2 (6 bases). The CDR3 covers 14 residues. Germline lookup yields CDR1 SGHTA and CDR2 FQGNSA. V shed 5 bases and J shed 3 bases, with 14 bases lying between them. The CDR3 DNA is TGTGCCAGCAGCAAGACAGTGGGGGGCTACGAGCAGTACTTC. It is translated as CASSKTVGGYEQYF.

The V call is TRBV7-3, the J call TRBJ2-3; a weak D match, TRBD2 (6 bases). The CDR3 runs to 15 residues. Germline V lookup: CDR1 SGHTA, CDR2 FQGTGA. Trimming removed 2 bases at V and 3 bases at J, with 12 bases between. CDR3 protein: CASSLRAGSTDTQYF. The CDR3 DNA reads TGTGCCAGCAGCTTACGGGCGGGAAGTACAGATACGCAGTATTTT.

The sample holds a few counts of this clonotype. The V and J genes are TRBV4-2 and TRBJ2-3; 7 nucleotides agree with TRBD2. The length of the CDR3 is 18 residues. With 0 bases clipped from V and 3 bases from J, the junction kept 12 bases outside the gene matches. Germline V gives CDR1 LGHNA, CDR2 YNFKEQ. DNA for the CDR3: TGTGCCAGCAGCCAAGATAGGGTGGGCGGGAGTAGTACAGATACGCAGTATTTT. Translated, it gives CASSQDRVGGSSTDTQYF.

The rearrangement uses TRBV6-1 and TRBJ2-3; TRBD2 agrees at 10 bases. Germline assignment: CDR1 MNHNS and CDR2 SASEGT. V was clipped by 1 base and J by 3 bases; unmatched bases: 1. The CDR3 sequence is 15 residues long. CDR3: CASSEDSGRTDTQYF. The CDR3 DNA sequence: TGTGCCAGCAGTGAAGATAGCGGGAGGACAGATACGCAGTATTTT.

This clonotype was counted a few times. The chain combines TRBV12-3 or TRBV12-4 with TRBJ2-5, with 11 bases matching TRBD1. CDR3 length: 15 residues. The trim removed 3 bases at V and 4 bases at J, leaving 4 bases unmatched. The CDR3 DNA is TGTGCCAGCAGTTTGGGACAGGGGGTAGGAGAGACCCAGTACTTC. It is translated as CASSLGQGVGETQYF.

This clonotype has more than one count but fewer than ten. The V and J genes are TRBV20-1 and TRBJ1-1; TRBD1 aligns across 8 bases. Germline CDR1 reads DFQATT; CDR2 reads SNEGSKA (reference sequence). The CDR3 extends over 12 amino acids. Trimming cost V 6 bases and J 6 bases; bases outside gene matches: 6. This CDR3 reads CSATDRGSEAFF. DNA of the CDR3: TGCAGTGCCACCGACAGGGGCTCTGAAGCTTTCTTT.

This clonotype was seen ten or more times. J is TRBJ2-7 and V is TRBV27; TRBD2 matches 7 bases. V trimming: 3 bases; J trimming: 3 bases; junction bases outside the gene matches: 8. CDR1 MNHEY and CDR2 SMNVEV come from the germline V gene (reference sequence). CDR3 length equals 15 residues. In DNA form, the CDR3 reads TGTGCCAGCAGTTTTAGGGCTAGCGGTTTCTACGAGCAGTACTTC. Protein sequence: CASSFRASGFYEQYF.

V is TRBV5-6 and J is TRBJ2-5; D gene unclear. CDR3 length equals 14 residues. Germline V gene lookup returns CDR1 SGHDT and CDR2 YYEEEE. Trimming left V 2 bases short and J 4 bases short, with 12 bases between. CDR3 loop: CASSFLSAPETQYF. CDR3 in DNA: TGTGCCAGCAGCTTCCTCAGCGCCCCAGAGACCCAGTACTTC.

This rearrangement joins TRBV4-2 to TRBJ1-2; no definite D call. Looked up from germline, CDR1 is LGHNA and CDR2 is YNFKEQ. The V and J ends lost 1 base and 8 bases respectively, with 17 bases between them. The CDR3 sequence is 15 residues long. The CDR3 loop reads CASSQAGQTYQGYTF. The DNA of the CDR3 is TGTGCCAGCAGCCAAGCTGGTCAGACCTATCAGGGCTACACCTTC.

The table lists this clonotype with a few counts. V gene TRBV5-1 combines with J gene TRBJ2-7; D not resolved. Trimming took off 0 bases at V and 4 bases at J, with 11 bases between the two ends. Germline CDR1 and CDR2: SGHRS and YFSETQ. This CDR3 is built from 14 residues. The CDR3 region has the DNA TGCGCCAGCAGCTTGGCCGACACCAAGTACGAGCAGTACTTC. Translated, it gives CASSLADTKYEQYF.

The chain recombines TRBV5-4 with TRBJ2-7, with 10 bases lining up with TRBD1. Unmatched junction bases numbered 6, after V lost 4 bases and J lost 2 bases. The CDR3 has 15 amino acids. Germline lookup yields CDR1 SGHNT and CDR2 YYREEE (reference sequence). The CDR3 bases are TGTGCCAGCAGCCCTGGGGGACAGGGGCCCTACGAGCAGTACTTC. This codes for CASSPGGQGPYEQYF.

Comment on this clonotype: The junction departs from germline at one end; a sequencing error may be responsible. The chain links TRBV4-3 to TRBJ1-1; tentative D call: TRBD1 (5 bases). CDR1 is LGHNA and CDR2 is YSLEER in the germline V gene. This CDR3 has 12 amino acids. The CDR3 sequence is CASSHGTDWVIF. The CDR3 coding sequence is TGCGCCAGCAGCCACGGGACGGACTGGGTGATCTTT.

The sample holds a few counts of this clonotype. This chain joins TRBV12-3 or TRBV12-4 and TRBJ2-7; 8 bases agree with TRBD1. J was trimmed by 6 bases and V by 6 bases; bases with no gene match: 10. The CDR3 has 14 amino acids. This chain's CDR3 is CASSRAQGASEQYF. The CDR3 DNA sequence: TGTGCCAGCAGCCGAGCCCAGGGGGCTTCCGAGCAGTACTTC.

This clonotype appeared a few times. This CDR3 is CASSFTSGVIYEQYF. Written as DNA, the CDR3 is TGTGCCAGCAGTTTCACTAGCGGAGTGATCTACGAGCAGTACTTC. The V and J genes are TRBV28 and TRBJ2-7; 8 bases line up with TRBD2. This CDR3 has 15 residues. Germline CDR1 reads MDHEN; CDR2 reads SYDVKM. The V gene end was trimmed by 3 bases and the J gene end by 3 bases; junction bases not matched to a gene: 7.

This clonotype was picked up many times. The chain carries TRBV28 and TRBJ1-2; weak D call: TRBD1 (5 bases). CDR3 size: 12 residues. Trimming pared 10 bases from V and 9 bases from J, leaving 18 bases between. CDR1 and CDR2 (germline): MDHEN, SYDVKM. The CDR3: CATNRAGRSYTF. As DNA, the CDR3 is TGTGCCACCAACCGGGCAGGGAGGAGCTACACCTTC.

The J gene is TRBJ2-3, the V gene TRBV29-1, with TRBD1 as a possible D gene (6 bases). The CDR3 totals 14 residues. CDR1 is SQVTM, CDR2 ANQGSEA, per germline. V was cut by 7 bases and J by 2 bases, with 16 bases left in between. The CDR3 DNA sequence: TGCAGCGCCAGGAAAGGACAGAACACAGATACGCAGTATTTT. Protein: CSARKGQNTDTQYF.